This T cell receptor beta chain emerged from a study of human T cells and chemical hapten exposure. Study information: Upper-back patch tests with 0.01% DPC were read at 6 days.

Germline loops: CDR1 SGHTA, CDR2 FQGNSA. V shed 5 bases, J shed 6 bases, and the junction held 9 bases outside the gene matches. The CDR3 runs to 16 residues. As to time point: pre-sensitization, week 0. Treatment described: therapeutic diphenylcyclopropenone sensitization with weekly scalp DPC. Separate cDNA molecules received unique molecular identifiers, which the library attached to them. TCRdb used MiXCR to reprocess the RACE reads, holding one entry per CDR3 protein. The sample shows some 90,000 distinct CDR3 sequences, around 8.8% of them seen only once. The study, taken as a whole, reports: In comparison with controls, expanded TCRs gave rise to a significantly larger number of large CDR3 similarity clusters. Alopecia in the donors means their immune response may deviate from healthy people's.

This clonotype was detected many times. Its antigen remains unknown. This sequence was found in a man aged 35-49 years with alopecia areata. Some clones in this sample may be carry-over from other donors' samples. The chain couples TRBV7-2 to TRBJ2-7; 14 nucleotides agree with TRBD2. The source was whole blood, collected in connection with sensitization to the hapten diphenylcyclopropenone (DPC). The CDR3 sequence: CASSPPGTSGSFEQYF. The CDR3, as DNA: TGTGCCAGCAGCCCCCCCGGGACTAGCGGGAGTTTCGAGCAGTACTTC.